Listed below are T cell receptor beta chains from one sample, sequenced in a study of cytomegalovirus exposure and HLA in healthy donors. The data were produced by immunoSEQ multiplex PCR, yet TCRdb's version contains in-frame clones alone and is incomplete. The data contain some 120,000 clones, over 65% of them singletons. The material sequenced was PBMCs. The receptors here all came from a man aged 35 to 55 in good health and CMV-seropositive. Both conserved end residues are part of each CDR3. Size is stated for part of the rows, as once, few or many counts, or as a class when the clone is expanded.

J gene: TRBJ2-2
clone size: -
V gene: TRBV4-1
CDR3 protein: CASSQGLAGGRTGELFF

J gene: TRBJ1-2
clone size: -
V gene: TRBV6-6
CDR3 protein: CASSFVGGGYTF

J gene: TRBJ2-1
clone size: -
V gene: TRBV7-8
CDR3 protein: CASSLPRDKVGQFF

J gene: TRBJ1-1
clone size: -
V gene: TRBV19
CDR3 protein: CASSIFTGGASGTEAFF

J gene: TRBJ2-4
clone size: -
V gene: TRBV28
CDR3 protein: CASSFRDIQYF

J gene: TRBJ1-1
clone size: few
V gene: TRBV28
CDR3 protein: CASRYGGTEAFF

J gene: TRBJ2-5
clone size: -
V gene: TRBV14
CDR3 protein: CASSQTGQGKETQYF

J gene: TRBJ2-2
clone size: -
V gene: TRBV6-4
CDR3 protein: CASSELAGGSGELFF

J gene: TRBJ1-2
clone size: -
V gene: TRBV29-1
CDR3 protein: CSVAGTQNYGYTF

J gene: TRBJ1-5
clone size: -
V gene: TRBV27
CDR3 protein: CASSDIGYSNQPQHF

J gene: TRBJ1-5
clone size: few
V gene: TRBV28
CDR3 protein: CASTSDSHQPQHF

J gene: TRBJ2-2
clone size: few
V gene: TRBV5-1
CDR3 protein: CASSLGDRENTGELFF

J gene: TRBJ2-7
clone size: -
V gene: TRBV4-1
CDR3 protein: CASSQDRSSTYEQYF

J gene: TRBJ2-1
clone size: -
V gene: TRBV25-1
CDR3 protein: CASTEGLAGAYEQFF

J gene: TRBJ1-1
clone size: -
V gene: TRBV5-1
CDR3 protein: CASSLETYAEAFF

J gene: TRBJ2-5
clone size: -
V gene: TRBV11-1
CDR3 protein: CASSIGQGDAETQYF

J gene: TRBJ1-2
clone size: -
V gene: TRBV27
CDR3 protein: CASSGWTGGAYGYTF

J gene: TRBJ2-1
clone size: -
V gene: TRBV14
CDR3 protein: CARSDRVGNEQFF

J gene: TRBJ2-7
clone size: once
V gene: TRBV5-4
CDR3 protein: CASSPGGPYEQYF

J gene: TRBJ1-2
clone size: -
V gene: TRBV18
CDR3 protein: CASSPDWVNYGYTF

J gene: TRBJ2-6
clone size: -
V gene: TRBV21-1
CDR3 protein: CASSNRGGQTSGANVLTF

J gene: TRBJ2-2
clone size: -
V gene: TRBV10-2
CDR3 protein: CASSESRHTGELFF

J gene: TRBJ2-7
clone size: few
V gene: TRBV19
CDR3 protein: CASTPGGGVHEQYF

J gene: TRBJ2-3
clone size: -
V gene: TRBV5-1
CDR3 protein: CASRPDTGGSTDTQYF

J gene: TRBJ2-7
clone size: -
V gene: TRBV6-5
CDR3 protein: CASSYFRDRGFEQYF

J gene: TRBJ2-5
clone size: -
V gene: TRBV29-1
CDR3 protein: CSVADSGETQYF